This TCR beta chain was sequenced during a study of T cell repertoires in cytomegalovirus infection. Study-wide points: Frequencies of public TCR beta families were cumulated, and this identified carriers of CMV plus the relevant HLA.

TCRdb analysed the reads with MiXCR anew, one entry per CDR3 protein. The data contain roughly 860,000 distinct CDR3 sequences, over 25% of them singletons. The germline gives CDR1 SGHNT, CDR2 YYREEE (reference sequence). The CDR3 length is 15 residues. Trimming took 3 bases from V and 7 from J, leaving 16 bases between them. This clonotype was counted between two and nine times. Antigen: not known. The TCR sequence derives from a human donor in good health (CMV status not recorded). Some clones in this sample may be carry-over from other donors' samples. This chain links TRBV5-4 with TRBJ2-2; D might be TRBD2 (5 bases). The sequences come from cultured CD8+ T cells from PBMCs, collected from culture after CMV antigen stimulation. CDR3 residues: CASSSESTEVGELFF. CDR3 DNA: TGTGCCAGCAGCTCAGAGTCTACGGAGGTCGGGGAGCTGTTTTTT. Looking up the rest from reference TRBV5-4 and TRBJ2-2 gives the full variable domain: ETGVTQSPTHLIKTRGQQVTLRCSSQSGHNTVSWYQQALGQGPQFIFQYYREEENGRGNFPPRFSGLQFPNYSSELNVNALELDDSALYLCASSSESTEVGELFFGEGSRLTVL.